Below, 24 T cell receptor beta chains from the same sample are listed, as sequenced in a study of blood T cell repertoires in COVID-19 (dated by TCRdb to the early 2020s). Library construction relied on the immunoSEQ multiplex PCR assay. As stored in TCRdb, this immuneACCESS dataset retains in-frame rearrangements with V and J assigned. A fraction of the clones does not appear; measured against another copy, unresolved V genes explain less than half of the discrepancy, and the remainder lacks a known reason. The sample includes a few hundred thousand clones, with over 75% observed a single time. Approximately 1.8% of the sample is taken by the ten largest. The sequenced material came from PBMCs or T cells enriched from blood (not recorded which). Source of these receptors: a man in his forties in a cohort exposed to, infected with or recovered from COVID-19 (not recorded which).

The V and J genes are TRBV19 and TRBJ1-5; a weak D match, TRBD1 (5 bases). V dropped 4 bases and J dropped 6 bases, with 16 bases sitting between them. The CDR3 totals 15 residues. Per germline, CDR1 LNHDA and CDR2 SQIVND (reference sequence). The DNA of the CDR3 is TGTGCCAGTAGTACCGTACCTGGCAGGGTTCAGCCCCAGCATTTT. It is translated as CASSTVPGRVQPQHF.

This chain links TRBV5-1 with TRBJ1-4; the D is unclear. Germline CDR1 is SGHRS and CDR2 is YFSETQ. The CDR3 spans 13 residues. The V gene lost 4 bases and the J gene lost 7 bases, with 11 bases spanning the gap. CDR3 protein: CASSMGGGEKLFF. DNA for the CDR3: TGCGCCAGCAGCATGGGTGGCGGTGAAAAACTGTTTTTT.

The J gene is TRBJ2-7, the V gene TRBV10-3; D is unresolved. V lost 4 bases and J lost 6, with 16 bases in between. This CDR3 is built from 14 residues. Germline V gene sequence: CDR1 ENHRY, CDR2 SYGVKD. The CDR3 loop reads CAISAQAVAGEQYF. CDR3 coding DNA: TGTGCCATCAGTGCCCAGGCTGTTGCTGGCGAGCAGTACTTC.

The chain carries TRBV5-1 and TRBJ1-1; 7 bases agree with TRBD1. J lost 4 bases, V lost 3 bases, and 6 bases had no gene match. CDR1 and CDR2 from the germline V gene are SGHRS and YFSETQ. The CDR3 has 14 amino acids. Here the CDR3 reads CASSSLRTGTEAFF. The CDR3 DNA reads TGCGCCAGCAGCTCCCTCAGGACAGGCACTGAAGCTTTCTTT.

The genes are TRBV2 and TRBJ2-7; TRBD2 aligns across 9 bases. CDR1 and CDR2 (germline): SNHLY, FYNNEI. After removal of 4 bases from V and 6 bases from J, the junction contained 10 bases not matched to a gene. The CDR3 has 15 amino acids. The CDR3 DNA follows: TGTGCCAGCAGTGTACCGGGACTAGCAATCTCCGAGCAGTACTTC. This codes for CASSVPGLAISEQYF.

This clone occurred a few times. The chain recombines TRBV30 with TRBJ1-3; 9 bases agree with TRBD1. Per the germline V gene, CDR1 is GTSNPN and CDR2 is SVGIG (reference sequence). CDR3 length: 14 residues. The V gene end was trimmed by 5 bases and the J gene end by 5 bases; junction bases not matched to a gene: 7. CDR3: CAWDTTGGRNTIYF. The CDR3, as DNA: TGTGCCTGGGATACTACAGGGGGCAGAAACACCATATATTTT.

J is TRBJ2-7 and V is TRBV4-2, with 11 nucleotides matching TRBD2. Trimming removed 0 bases from V and 6 bases from J; junction bases left unmatched: 7. From germline, CDR1 is LGHNA and CDR2 YNFKEQ. The CDR3 runs 16 residues. The CDR3 DNA reads TGTGCCAGCAGCCAAGATCGTACTAGCGGGAGCGGCGAGCAGTACTTC. Its translation is CASSQDRTSGSGEQYF.

The chain has TRBV5-1 and TRBJ2-2; a weak D match, TRBD2 (7 bases). CDR1 and CDR2 (germline): SGHRS, YFSETQ. The CDR3 is 14 amino acids. Between the trimmed V and J ends, which lost 8 bases and 3 bases, there was a span of 14 bases. CDR3 in DNA: TGCGCCAGTTCCCAGGGGAGGGACACCGGGGAGCTGTTTTTT. Amino acids: CASSQGRDTGELFF.

The chain has TRBV19 and TRBJ1-5, with 10 bases matching TRBD1. There are 16 residues in the CDR3. The germline gives CDR1 LNHDA, CDR2 SQIVND (reference sequence). J gave up 2 bases and V 4 bases, and 5 bases lay outside the gene matches. CDR3 loop: CASSKGTGAGNQPQHF. CDR3 bases: TGTGCCAGTAGTAAGGGGACAGGGGCCGGCAATCAGCCCCAGCATTTT.

In this sample, this clone turned up once. The chain carries TRBV30 and TRBJ1-4; D gene uncertain. V gave up 3 bases and J gave up 12 bases, with 14 bases separating them. The CDR3 is 12 residues long. Germline V gives CDR1 GTSNPN, CDR2 SVGIG (reference sequence). The CDR3 region is CAWSIRWRELFF. DNA for the CDR3: TGTGCCTGGAGCATCAGGTGGAGGGAACTGTTTTTT. Full variable domain (rest looked up from reference TRBV30 and TRBJ1-4): SQTIHQWPATLVQPVGSPLSLECTVEGTSNPNLYWYRQAAGRGLQLLFYSVGIGQISSEVPQNLSASRPQDRQFILSSKKLLLSDSGFYLCAWSIRWRELFFGSGTQLSVL.

There are a few counts of this clone. The chain links TRBV5-1 to TRBJ1-6; 10 nucleotides agree with TRBD1. Germline trimming cut 1 base from V and 6 bases from J; bases unmatched to any gene: 1. This CDR3 is built from 15 residues. The germline V gene has CDR1 SGHRS and CDR2 YFSETQ. DNA for the CDR3: TGCGCCAGCAGCTTGAGGGACAGGGGTAATTCACCCCTCCACTTT. This gives the protein CASSLRDRGNSPLHF. Complete variable domain (other parts from reference TRBV5-1 and TRBJ1-6): KAGVTQTPRYLIKTRGQQVTLSCSPISGHRSVSWYQQTPGQGLQFLFEYFSETQRNKGNFPGRFSGRQFSNSRSEMNVSTLELGDSALYLCASSLRDRGNSPLHFGNGTRLTVT.

The V call is TRBV18, the J call TRBJ2-5, with TRBD2 matching 7 bases. Germline CDR1 KGHSH, CDR2 LQKENI. V was pared by 4 bases and J by 3 bases, with 11 bases of the junction left unmatched. The CDR3 covers 16 residues. The chain's CDR3 is CASSQMQRSGKETQYF. CDR3 nucleotides: TGTGCCAGCTCACAGATGCAACGCAGCGGGAAAGAGACCCAGTACTTC.

The chain links TRBV27 to TRBJ1-6; D is uncertain. The germline V gene has CDR1 MNHEY and CDR2 SMNVEV (reference sequence). Deletions cut 3 bases from V and 7 bases from J, with 4 bases between. The CDR3 is 12 residues long. This CDR3 is CASSFGNSPLHF. The CDR3 DNA reads as TGTGCCAGCAGTTTTGGCAATTCACCCCTCCACTTT.

This clone was detected only a few times. Other DNA sequences from this sample encode an identical CDR3 as well. The V gene is TRBV11-2, the J gene TRBJ1-1; no clear D. Trimming shortened V by 0 bases and J by 1 base, and 6 bases separated the two germline ends. CDR3 length: 14 residues. Germline V gene data show CDR1 as SGHAT and CDR2 as FQNNGV. CDR3 nucleotides: TGTGCCAGCAGCTTAGATCCGGGGAACACTGAAGCTTTCTTT. Amino acid sequence: CASSLDPGNTEAFF.

This sequence joins TRBV19 and TRBJ1-1; D gene uncertain. Trimming left V 3 bases short and J 3 bases short, with 11 bases between. Germline CDR1 reads LNHDA; CDR2 reads SQIVND (reference sequence). The CDR3 covers 14 residues. The DNA of the CDR3 is TGTGCCAGTAGTATCCAGATGTTCGACACTGAAGCTTTCTTT. Translating it yields CASSIQMFDTEAFF.

The chain links TRBV11-2 to TRBJ1-2; D gene uncertain. In germline, CDR1 is SGHAT, CDR2 FQNNGV. Trimming pared 5 bases from V and 1 base from J, leaving 8 bases between. This CDR3 has 13 amino acids. CDR3 sequence: CASSREVNYGYTF. The DNA of the CDR3 is TGTGCCAGCAGCCGGGAAGTTAACTATGGCTACACCTTC.

Only one count was recorded for this clone. This sequence joins TRBV6-1 and TRBJ2-1, with 7 positions matching TRBD2. The ends lost 0 bases at V and 0 bases at J; junction bases unmatched: 2. Germline CDR1 is MNHNS and CDR2 is SASEGT. This CDR3 has 16 residues. CDR3 protein: CASSEALAGSYNEQFF. The CDR3, as DNA: TGTGCCAGCAGTGAAGCGTTAGCGGGCTCCTACAATGAGCAGTTCTTC.

The chain employs TRBV7-3 and TRBJ2-3; D is undetermined. In germline, CDR1 is SGHTA, CDR2 FQGTGA. The CDR3 is 13 residues long. V lost 4 bases and J lost 3, with 8 bases in between. In DNA form, the CDR3 reads TGTGCCAGCAGCTCTCGGGTTACAGATACGCAGTATTTT. Translating it yields CASSSRVTDTQYF.

This rearrangement joins TRBV19 to TRBJ2-2; 9 bases are shared with TRBD1. This CDR3 is 15 amino acids long. Germline lookup yields CDR1 LNHDA and CDR2 SQIVND (reference sequence). Germline trimming cut 11 bases from V and 6 bases from J; bases unmatched to any gene: 13. The CDR3 protein is CASAEGQGLAGELFF. CDR3 DNA: TGTGCCTCTGCGGAGGGACAGGGCCTTGCCGGGGAGCTGTTTTTT.

This clone has just a few counts. The rearrangement links TRBV7-9 to TRBJ2-1; 9 bases are shared with TRBD2. This CDR3 is built from 17 residues. Germline V gene lookup returns CDR1 SEHNR and CDR2 FQNEAQ (reference sequence). Trimming took 0 bases from V and 4 from J; bases not matched to a gene: 7. DNA for the CDR3: TGTGCCAGCAGCTTAGCTTTCCTAGCGGGACCTTACAATGAGCAGTTCTTC. Translated: CASSLAFLAGPYNEQFF. Supplemented by reference TRBV7-9 and TRBJ2-1, the full variable domain reads DTGVSQNPRHKITKRGQNVTFRCDPISEHNRLYWYRQTLGQGPEFLTYFQNEAQLEKSRLLSDRFSAERPKGSFSTLEIQRTEQGDSAMYLCASSLAFLAGPYNEQFFGPGTRLTVL.

V is TRBV7-2 and J is TRBJ1-5, with 8 nucleotides matching TRBD1. Germline CDR1 SGHTA, CDR2 FQGNSA. The trim removed 1 base at V and 7 bases at J, leaving 6 bases unmatched. This CDR3 is built from 15 residues. For the CDR3, the DNA is TGTGCCAGCAGCTTAGACGGACAGGGTTTCCAGCCCCAGCATTTT. This sequence encodes CASSLDGQGFQPQHF.

The chain is built from TRBV19 and TRBJ2-4; TRBD2 aligns across 10 bases. The CDR3 sequence is 17 residues long. Germline loops: CDR1 LNHDA, CDR2 SQIVND (reference sequence). J lost 7 bases, V lost 3 bases, and 12 bases had no gene match. CDR3 DNA: TGTGCCAGTAGTATCGGGCCTAGCGGGAGCCCTTCGAACATTCAGTACTTC. It yields the protein CASSIGPSGSPSNIQYF. The full variable domain, in which reference TRBV19 and TRBJ2-4 provide the parts outside the CDR3, is DGGITQSPKYLFRKEGQNVTLSCEQNLNHDAMYWYRQDPGQGLRLIYYSQIVNDFQKGDIAEGYSVSREKKESFPLTVTSAQKNPTAFYLCASSIGPSGSPSNIQYFGAGTRLSVL.

The rearrangement links TRBV21-1 to TRBJ2-3; the table's TRBD2 call for D was not verified on the DNA. TRBV21-1 is termed a pseudogene. This CDR3 has 17 amino acids. The CDR3 sequence: CASKGRLADPSTDTQYF. CDR3 bases: TGTGCCAGCAAGGGCAGGCTAGCGGATCCTAGCACAGATACGCAGTATTTT.

This clone was picked up one time. V and J are TRBV25-1 and TRBJ2-7, with unresolved D. The CDR3 sequence is 12 residues long. CDR1 MGHDK and CDR2 SYGVNS come from the germline V gene. The germline V and J ends were trimmed by 3 bases and 3 bases, with 6 bases remaining between them. The DNA for the CDR3 is TGTGCCAGCAGTGATAGACACTACGAGCAGTACTTC. This encodes CASSDRHYEQYF.